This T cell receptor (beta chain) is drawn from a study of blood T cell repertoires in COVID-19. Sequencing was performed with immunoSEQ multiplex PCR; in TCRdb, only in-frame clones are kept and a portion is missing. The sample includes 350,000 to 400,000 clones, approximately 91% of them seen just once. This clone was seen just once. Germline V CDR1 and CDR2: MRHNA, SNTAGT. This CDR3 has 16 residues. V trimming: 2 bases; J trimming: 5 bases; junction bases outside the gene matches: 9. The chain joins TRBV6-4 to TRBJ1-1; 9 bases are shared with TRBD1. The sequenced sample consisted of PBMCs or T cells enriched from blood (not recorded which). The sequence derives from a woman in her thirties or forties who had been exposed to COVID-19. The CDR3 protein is CASSDTNRGHFTEAFF. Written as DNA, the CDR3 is TGTGCCAGCAGTGACACGAACAGGGGGCATTTTACTGAAGCTTTCTTT.